The 27 T cell receptor beta chains below come from one sample, sequenced in a study of shared clonotypes between healthy human individuals. Clones were sequenced by immunoSEQ multiplex PCR, and TCRdb holds only the in-frame ones, with some missing. Of over 950,000 clones listed, approximately 80% are singletons. Sequencing was performed on memory CD4+ T cells from PBMCs. Described subset: CD45RA-negative fraction. The receptors were gathered from a man aged 18 to 29 in good health. Some clones in this sample may be carry-over from other donors' samples.

In the case of this clone: A read error may explain this, as a much larger clone is one base away. V usage is TRBV7-9 and J usage is TRBJ2-5, with TRBD1 identical over 9 bases. Germline V gene data show CDR1 as SEHNR and CDR2 as FQNEAQ (reference sequence). The CDR3 contains 16 residues. As DNA, the CDR3 is TGTGCCGGCAGTCCGAATCCGGGACAGGGCAGAGAGACCCAGTACTTC. It codes for CAGSPNPGQGRETQYF.

This rearrangement joins TRBV7-2 to TRBJ2-3, with TRBD2 matching over 8 bases. This CDR3 is built from 15 residues. Germline trimming cut 5 bases from V and 0 bases from J; bases unmatched to any gene: 4. Germline values: CDR1 SGHTA, CDR2 FQGNSA. Here the CDR3 reads CASSLWTSSTDTQYF. As DNA, the CDR3 is TGTGCCAGCAGCCTTTGGACTAGCAGCACAGATACGCAGTATTTT.

This clone was recorded once. The V and J genes are TRBV28 and TRBJ2-7; possibly TRBD1 or TRBD2 for D (5 bases each). V lost 5 bases, J lost 4 bases, and 12 bases lay in between. CDR1 and CDR2 from the germline V gene are MDHEN and SYDVKM. The CDR3 has 13 amino acids. The CDR3 region is CASSPGQQYEQYF. CDR3 DNA: TGTGCCAGCAGTCCGGGGCAGCAGTACGAGCAGTACTTC.

The CDR3 loop reads CATSRPGLAGVFSYNEQFF. In DNA, the CDR3 is TGTGCCACCAGCAGACCGGGACTAGCGGGAGTCTTCTCCTACAATGAGCAGTTCTTC. This chain connects TRBV15 to TRBJ2-1; 14 nucleotides align to TRBD2. The CDR3 loop spans 19 amino acids. The V and J ends lost 2 bases and 0 bases, in that order; junction bases with no gene match: 6. CDR1 is LNHNV and CDR2 is YYDKDF in the germline V gene (reference sequence).

CDR3 in DNA: TGTGCCAGCAGCTTGCCAGGGAGGACCGGGGAGCTGTTTTTT. Translating gives CASSLPGRTGELFF. The chain joins TRBV5-6 to TRBJ2-2; maybe TRBD2 (6 bases). The ends were cut back, 1 base at V and 5 bases at J, with 9 bases in the middle. This CDR3 comprises 14 residues. CDR1 is SGHDT and CDR2 is YYEEEE in the germline V gene.

This clone was observed a single time. The V gene is TRBV27, the J gene TRBJ1-2; a possible D gene is TRBD1 (5 bases). V dropped 8 bases and J dropped 5 bases, with 15 bases sitting between them. CDR3 size: 13 residues. Germline loops: CDR1 MNHEY, CDR2 SMNVEV (reference sequence). This CDR3 is CASWGGRSYGYTF. CDR3 nucleotide sequence: TGTGCCAGCTGGGGGGGGAGGTCTTATGGCTACACCTTC.

The V gene is TRBV18, the J gene TRBJ2-1; maybe TRBD2 (6 bases). The CDR3 totals 17 residues. V dropped 3 bases and J dropped 4 bases, with 19 bases sitting between them. CDR1 and CDR2 (germline): KGHSH, LQKENI. The CDR3 nucleotides are TGTGCCAGCTCACCGGTGGGGGTGGCGGCGGGATACAATGAGCAGTTCTTC. Protein sequence: CASSPVGVAAGYNEQFF.

The table lists this clone with a few counts. The V gene is TRBV6-6, the J gene TRBJ2-5; 9 bases align to TRBD2. This CDR3 is built from 15 residues. The germline V gene has CDR1 MNHNY and CDR2 SVGAGI (reference sequence). V shed 5 bases and J 3 bases; nucleotides not matched to a gene: 7. As DNA, the CDR3 is TGTGCCAGCAGTAAGGGACTAGCCTATAAAGAGACCCAGTACTTC. Encoded protein: CASSKGLAYKETQYF.

As DNA, the CDR3 is TGTGCCAGCAGCGTAGACAGGGATCGCTACGAGCAGTACTTC. Protein product: CASSVDRDRYEQYF. This chain uses TRBV5-4 with TRBJ2-7; 7 bases match TRBD1. Germline V gene lookup returns CDR1 SGHNT and CDR2 YYREEE (reference sequence). V lost 4 bases and J lost 3; bases outside the gene matches: 7. The CDR3 length is 14 residues.

The chain uses TRBV6-6 and TRBJ2-7; D not resolved. Trimming left V 2 bases short and J 4 bases short, with 15 bases between. Germline V gene data show CDR1 as MNHNY and CDR2 as SVGAGI (reference sequence). The CDR3 contains 15 residues. The CDR3 DNA is TGTGCCAGCAGTTACCTATTAGGCTCCGGATACGAGCAGTACTTC. It translates to CASSYLLGSGYEQYF.

The chain combines TRBV6-1 with TRBJ1-1; D call uncertain. CDR1 and CDR2 (germline): MNHNS, SASEGT. The CDR3 has 14 amino acids. V lost 1 base to trimming and J lost 0 bases, with 6 bases between them. CDR3 nucleotides: TGTGCCAGCAGTGAAGGCAGGCTGAACACTGAAGCTTTCTTT. It encodes CASSEGRLNTEAFF.

The chain links TRBV9 to TRBJ2-1; 9 bases map to TRBD2. With 4 bases clipped from V and 3 bases from J, the junction kept 2 bases outside the gene matches. Per germline, CDR1 SGDLS and CDR2 YYNGEE. CDR3 length equals 14 residues. The CDR3 DNA reads as TGTGCCAGCAGCCTTAGCGGGAGCTACAATGAGCAGTTCTTC. Translated: CASSLSGSYNEQFF. Full variable domain (remainder filled in from reference TRBV9 and TRBJ2-1): DSGVTQTPKHLITATGQRVTLRCSPRSGDLSVYWYQQSLDQGLQFLIQYYNGEERAKGNILERFSAQQFPDLHSELNLSSLELGDSALYFCASSLSGSYNEQFFGPGTRLTVL.

The chain links TRBV5-4 to TRBJ2-7; maybe TRBD2 (5 bases). Germline CDR1 SGHNT, CDR2 YYREEE (reference sequence). This CDR3 has 14 residues. Trimming cost V 2 bases and J 0 bases, with 9 bases left between them. The CDR3 DNA is TGTGCCAGCAGCTTTAACAGCGGCTCCTACGAGCAGTACTTC. Amino acids: CASSFNSGSYEQYF.

This chain joins TRBV19 and TRBJ1-5; 8 nucleotides line up with TRBD1. Germline assignment: CDR1 LNHDA and CDR2 SQIVND (reference sequence). This CDR3 has 14 residues. Trimming took 7 bases from V and 5 from J; bases not matched to a gene: 7. This chain's CDR3 is CASNDRGFDQPQHF. In DNA, the CDR3 is TGTGCCAGTAATGACAGGGGCTTCGATCAGCCCCAGCATTTT. The full variable domain, with the rest looked up from reference TRBV19 and TRBJ1-5, is DGGITQSPKYLFRKEGQNVTLSCEQNLNHDAMYWYRQDPGQGLRLIYYSQIVNDFQKGDIAEGYSVSREKKESFPLTVTSAQKNPTAFYLCASNDRGFDQPQHFGDGTRLSIL.

The genes are TRBV12-5 and TRBJ2-2; perhaps TRBD1 as D (6 bases). The V end was cut by 7 bases, the J end by 1 base, with 13 bases between. CDR3 length: 15 residues. Germline assignment: CDR1 LGHNT and CDR2 FRNRAP. The CDR3 reads CASAPDRKNTGELFF. DNA of the CDR3: TGTGCTAGTGCCCCCGACAGGAAGAACACCGGGGAGCTGTTTTTT.

This sequence joins TRBV6-6 and TRBJ2-1, with 7 bases matching TRBD1. V lost 2 bases, J lost 2 bases, and 3 bases stayed unmatched. The CDR3 sequence is 15 residues long. Germline lookup yields CDR1 MNHNY and CDR2 SVGAGI (reference sequence). This CDR3 reads CASSYAGTAYNEQFF. The CDR3 nucleotides read TGTGCCAGCAGTTACGCCGGGACAGCCTACAATGAGCAGTTCTTC.

The genes are TRBV10-3 and TRBJ2-1; 7 positions agree with TRBD2. After removal of 6 bases from V and 8 bases from J, the junction contained 4 bases not matched to a gene. The CDR3 spans 12 residues. CDR1 and CDR2 from the germline V gene are ENHRY and SYGVKD. CDR3 sequence: CAISAAGDEQFF. In DNA form, the CDR3 reads TGTGCCATCAGCGCGGCGGGAGATGAGCAGTTCTTC.

This chain links TRBV5-1 with TRBJ1-1; 7 nucleotides line up with TRBD1. Germline assignment: CDR1 SGHRS and CDR2 YFSETQ. CDR3 size: 16 residues. Losses at the gene ends were 1 base for V and 0 bases for J; bases not matched to a gene: 6. The CDR3 loop is CASSLPGQNMNTEAFF. The CDR3 DNA is TGCGCCAGCAGCTTGCCGGGACAGAACATGAACACTGAAGCTTTCTTT.

This clone has a single count. The chain combines TRBV14 with TRBJ1-4; D is undetermined. The germline V gene has CDR1 SGHDN and CDR2 FVKESK. CDR3 length equals 16 residues. The germline V and J ends were trimmed by 0 bases and 2 bases, with 10 bases remaining between them. CDR3 sequence: CASSQDRSGTNEKLFF. The DNA for the CDR3 is TGTGCCAGCAGCCAAGATCGGAGTGGGACTAATGAAAAACTGTTTTTT.

The V call is TRBV19, the J call TRBJ2-1; 8 bases line up with TRBD2. This CDR3 is 15 amino acids long. The germline V gene has CDR1 LNHDA and CDR2 SQIVND (reference sequence). J gave up 0 bases and V 3 bases, and 1 base lay outside the gene matches. CDR3 in amino acids: CASSMGLGSYNEQFF. In DNA form, the CDR3 reads TGTGCCAGTAGTATGGGACTAGGCTCCTACAATGAGCAGTTCTTC.

The CDR3 bases are TGTGCCAGCGGGGGGTCTAGGGACACTTCTAAGCAGTTCTTC. Encoded protein: CASGGSRDTSKQFF. The rearrangement joins TRBV28 to TRBJ2-1; the D call may be TRBD1 or TRBD2 (6 bases each). The germline CDR1 and CDR2 sequences are MDHEN and SYDVKM. V lost 8 bases and J lost 11, with 22 bases in between. The CDR3 consists of 14 residues.

The chain couples TRBV28 to TRBJ1-3; TRBD1 matches at 9 bases. From germline, CDR1 is MDHEN and CDR2 SYDVKM. The junction had 4 bases not matched to a gene; V was cut back by 5 bases and J by 8 bases. CDR3 length: 13 residues. The CDR3 is CASSMGQGYTIYF. DNA of the CDR3: TGTGCCAGCAGTATGGGACAGGGCTACACCATATATTTT.

This clone was seen a single time. This chain uses TRBV5-5 with TRBJ2-7; D is unclear. This CDR3 has 12 residues. Germline CDR1 reads SGHKS; CDR2 reads YYEKEE (reference sequence). V lost 1 base and J lost 4, with 6 bases in between. CDR3 bases: TGTGCCAGCAGCTTGATCGGGTACGAGCAGTACTTC. Translating gives CASSLIGYEQYF.

This clone was picked up one time. The chain has TRBV30 and TRBJ1-2, with D possibly matching TRBD1 (6 bases). Trimming pared 4 bases from V and 6 bases from J, leaving 9 bases between. The germline V gene encodes CDR1 GTSNPN and CDR2 SVGIG (reference sequence). The CDR3 is 11 amino acids. The CDR3 DNA follows: TGTGCCTGGAACAGGGATCATGGCTACACCTTC. Its translation is CAWNRDHGYTF.

As concerns this clone: The same CDR3 can be traced to other DNA sequences in this sample. The rearrangement links TRBV4-1 to TRBJ1-4, with D unresolved. Trimming removed 0 bases at V and 8 bases at J, with 4 bases between. Germline-derived CDR1 and CDR2 are MGHRA and YSYEKL. The CDR3 consists of 12 residues. The CDR3 region is CASSQDSEKLFF. CDR3 nucleotide sequence: TGCGCCAGCAGCCAAGATAGCGAAAAACTGTTTTTT.

As concerns this clone: The same CDR3 is also encoded by other DNA sequences in this sample. The chain has TRBV11-2 and TRBJ1-3, with no clear D. In germline, CDR1 is SGHAT, CDR2 FQNNGV. Between the trimmed V and J ends, which lost 3 bases and 4 bases, there was a span of 10 bases. The CDR3 totals 14 residues. This chain's CDR3 is CASSLAGTGNTIYF. CDR3 coding DNA: TGTGCCAGCAGCTTGGCAGGAACGGGAAACACCATATATTTT.

The V call is TRBV7-9, the J call TRBJ2-7; TRBD1 matches 8 bases. Germline lookup yields CDR1 SEHNR and CDR2 FQNEAQ (reference sequence). With 3 bases clipped from V and 2 bases from J, the junction kept 3 bases outside the gene matches. The CDR3 is made up of 14 amino acids. The CDR3 DNA follows: TGTGCCAGCAGCTTTGGGACAGGAGCCTACGAGCAGTACTTC. It specifies CASSFGTGAYEQYF.